This T cell receptor (beta chain) originates from a study of blood T cell repertoires in COVID-19. Across the whole study: In each case, the material was cDNA or gDNA derived from T cells, B-cell-depleted T cells, or PBMCs.

The CDR3 extends over 15 amino acids. Germline V gene lookup returns CDR1 ENHRY and CDR2 SYGVKD. V lost 0 bases to trimming and J lost 0 bases, with 9 bases between them. This clone was recorded once. In the original workflow: Amplification with reference gene primers provided the estimates of nucleated cell counts. TCRdb's copy holds only in-frame clones and misses some; the assay was immunoSEQ multiplex PCR. That table gives V, J and clone size, and the DNA gave D and trimming. The data contain 200,000 to 300,000 clones, about 86% of them singletons. The clonotype originates from a man in his 60s with acute or convalescent COVID-19. The chain recombines TRBV10-3 with TRBJ2-7; D gene uncertain. The sequenced sample consisted of peripheral blood. The CDR3 DNA sequence: TGTGCCATCAGTGAGTCCGGCGGAAGCTCCTACGAGCAGTACTTC. It translates to CAISESGGSSYEQYF.